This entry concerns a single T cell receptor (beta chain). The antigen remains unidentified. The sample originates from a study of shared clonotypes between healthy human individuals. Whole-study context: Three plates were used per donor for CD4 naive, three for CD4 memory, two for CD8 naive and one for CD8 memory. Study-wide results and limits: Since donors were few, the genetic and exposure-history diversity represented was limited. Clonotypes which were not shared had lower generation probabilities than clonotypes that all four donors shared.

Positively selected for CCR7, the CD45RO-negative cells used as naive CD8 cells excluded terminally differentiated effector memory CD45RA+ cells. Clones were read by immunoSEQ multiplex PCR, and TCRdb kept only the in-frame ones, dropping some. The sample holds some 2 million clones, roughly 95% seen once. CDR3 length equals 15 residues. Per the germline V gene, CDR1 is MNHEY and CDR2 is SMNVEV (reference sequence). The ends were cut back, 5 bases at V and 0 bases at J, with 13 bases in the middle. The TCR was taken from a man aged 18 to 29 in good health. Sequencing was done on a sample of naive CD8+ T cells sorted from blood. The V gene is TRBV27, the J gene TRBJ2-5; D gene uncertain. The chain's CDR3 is CASSLLTAYQETQYF. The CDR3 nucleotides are TGTGCCAGCAGTCTACTAACAGCGTACCAAGAGACCCAGTACTTC.